This T cell receptor (beta chain) was sequenced in a study of neoadjuvant anti-PD-1 for oral cavity cancer. These newly diagnosed stage II-IVA oral cavity squamous cell carcinoma patients had no prior systemic or radiation treatment. The patients had HPV-negative, locally advanced oral cavity squamous cell carcinoma. Clones were read by immunoSEQ multiplex PCR, and TCRdb kept only the in-frame ones, dropping some. Counted here are about 12,000 clones, around 53% occurring once; the ten biggest clones make up 12%. This clone has more than one count but fewer than ten. This sequence was found in a person between 35 and 79 years old with oral cavity squamous cell carcinoma. The sample here was tumor tissue, taken before nivolumab (anti-PD-1) treatment.

The CDR3 sequence: CASSVSVSSYNEQFF. The CDR3 coding sequence is TGTGCCAGCAGCGTTAGCGTCAGCTCCTACAATGAGCAGTTCTTC. This sequence joins TRBV4-2 and TRBJ2-1; D possibly corresponds to TRBD2 (5 bases). This CDR3 spans 15 amino acids. Germline-derived CDR1 and CDR2 are LGHNA and YNFKEQ. Trimming took 5 bases from V and 0 from J, leaving 11 bases between them.